This paragraph covers one T cell receptor beta chain sequence. TCRdb keeps only in-frame clones here, not all; method: immunoSEQ multiplex PCR. Among some 120,000 clones, roughly 84% were seen once, and the ten largest hold 8% to 9%. This specimen belongs to a study of control samples from healthy donors and cancer patients. The CDR3 length is 13 residues. Germline CDR1 and CDR2: SGHTA and FQGNSA. Deletions cut 8 bases from V and 0 bases from J, with 8 bases between. This receptor was identified in a man aged 35-49 years in good health. V is TRBV7-2 and J is TRBJ1-5; no firm D call. Sequencing was carried out using blood. The CDR3 here is CASRGFSNQPQHF. In DNA, the CDR3 is TGTGCCAGCCGCGGATTTAGCAATCAGCCCCAGCATTTT. Combining the CDR3 with reference TRBV7-2 and TRBJ1-5 gives the whole variable domain GAGVSQSPSNKVTEKGKDVELRCDPISGHTALYWYRQSLGQGLEFLIYFQGNSAPDKSGLPSDRFSAERTGGSVSTLTIQRTQQEDSAVYLCASRGFSNQPQHFGDGTRLSIL.